This T cell receptor (beta chain) derives from a study of shared clonotypes between healthy human individuals. Looked up from germline, CDR1 is SEHNR and CDR2 is FQNEAQ (reference sequence). The CDR3 is 12 amino acids. Trimming took off 7 bases at V and 4 bases at J, with 10 bases between the two ends. The data were produced by immunoSEQ multiplex PCR, yet TCRdb's version contains in-frame clones alone and is incomplete. The sample has 2 million to 2.5 million clones; 95% are singletons. The clonotype comes from a man younger than 35 in good health. The sample consisted of naive CD4+ T cells sorted from blood. Regarding subset: CD45RA+ positively selected. V usage is TRBV7-9 and J usage is TRBJ1-2, with unresolved D. CDR3 nucleotides: TGTGCCAGCAACACCGGAGGCTATGGCTACACCTTC. Its protein product is CASNTGGYGYTF.